The 23 T cell receptor beta chains given below trace back to one sample, sequenced in a study of blood T cell repertoires in COVID-19. The table came from immunoSEQ multiplex PCR; TCRdb's copy has only in-frame clones and leaves some out. The table includes a few hundred thousand clones, over 75% detected once. Sequenced: peripheral blood. These receptors came from a man in his forties with active or convalescent COVID-19.

The chain has TRBV3-1 (or the pseudogene TRBV3-2) and TRBJ2-1; 8 positions match TRBD1. V gave up 3 bases and J gave up 9 bases; unmatched junction bases: 7. Germline V gene lookup returns CDR1 LGHDT and CDR2 YNNKEL (reference sequence). The CDR3 sequence is 14 residues long. The CDR3 here is CASSQGTGQREQFF. CDR3 nucleotide sequence: TGTGCCAGCAGCCAGGGGACAGGCCAGCGTGAGCAGTTCTTC.

This clone occurred once. The rearrangement uses TRBV19 and TRBJ2-3; D call uncertain. Germline assignment: CDR1 LNHDA and CDR2 SQIVND (reference sequence). Trimming pared 2 bases from V and 1 base from J, leaving 13 bases between. This CDR3 region has 16 residues. CDR3 amino acids: CASSISFLGGTDTQYF. The CDR3 nucleotides are TGTGCCAGTAGTATAAGTTTCCTAGGAGGCACAGATACGCAGTATTTT. The whole variable domain, filled in from reference TRBV19 and TRBJ2-3, reads DGGITQSPKYLFRKEGQNVTLSCEQNLNHDAMYWYRQDPGQGLRLIYYSQIVNDFQKGDIAEGYSVSREKKESFPLTVTSAQKNPTAFYLCASSISFLGGTDTQYFGPGTRLTVL.

The CDR3 protein is CASSVGAGEGADTQYF. In DNA form, the CDR3 reads TGTGCCAGCAGCGTAGGGGCAGGGGAGGGGGCAGATACGCAGTATTTT. This chain connects TRBV9 to TRBJ2-3; D may be TRBD2 (7 bases). The CDR3 loop spans 16 amino acids. Trimming removed 0 bases from V and 4 bases from J, with 15 bases in between. The germline V gene encodes CDR1 SGDLS and CDR2 YYNGEE.

This clone was observed a single time. The chain employs TRBV18 and TRBJ1-1; TRBD1 is a possible D gene (6 bases). Per the germline V gene, CDR1 is KGHSH and CDR2 is LQKENI. CDR3 size: 15 residues. V dropped 3 bases and J dropped 5 bases, with 16 bases sitting between them. CDR3 sequence reads: CASSPGTPSGTEAFF. The CDR3 DNA is TGTGCCAGCTCACCCGGGACACCTTCGGGGACTGAAGCTTTCTTT.

The chain combines TRBV19 with TRBJ1-1, with no clear D. Trimming cost V 7 bases and J 0 bases, with 9 bases left between them. This CDR3 has 13 amino acids. The V gene's germline CDR1 is LNHDA and CDR2 SQIVND (reference sequence). For the CDR3, the DNA is TGTGCCAGTACCCCGGGAGTGAACACTGAAGCTTTCTTT. Translated, it gives CASTPGVNTEAFF. Full variable domain (outside the CDR3, taken from reference TRBV19 and TRBJ1-1): DGGITQSPKYLFRKEGQNVTLSCEQNLNHDAMYWYRQDPGQGLRLIYYSQIVNDFQKGDIAEGYSVSREKKESFPLTVTSAQKNPTAFYLCASTPGVNTEAFFGQGTRLTVV.

The J gene is TRBJ1-3, the V gene TRBV25-1; no clear D gene. Trimming shortened V by 3 bases and J by 3 bases, and 12 bases separated the two germline ends. Germline assignment: CDR1 MGHDK and CDR2 SYGVNS. The CDR3 runs 15 residues. Written as DNA, the CDR3 is TGTGCCAGCAGTGATCGAACAGTCAGTGGAAACACCATATATTTT. Its protein is CASSDRTVSGNTIYF.

The V and J genes are TRBV6-5 and TRBJ2-2, with D possibly matching TRBD2 (6 bases). V was clipped by 6 bases and J by 5 bases, with 16 bases between them. The CDR3 has 15 amino acids. Per germline, CDR1 MNHEY and CDR2 SVGAGI. The CDR3 protein is CASRWPGAGTGELFF. DNA for the CDR3: TGTGCCAGCAGATGGCCTGGGGCGGGGACCGGGGAGCTGTTTTTT.

This clone appeared a few times. The V gene is TRBV19, the J gene TRBJ2-5; 10 bases match TRBD2. This CDR3 is 13 amino acids long. Trimming took 6 bases from V and 7 from J; bases not matched to a gene: 5. Germline-derived CDR1 and CDR2 are LNHDA and SQIVND (reference sequence). CDR3 amino acids: CASSRTSGGTQYF. The CDR3 DNA sequence: TGTGCCAGTAGCCGGACTAGCGGCGGGACCCAGTACTTC.

This clone occurred a few times. The J gene is TRBJ1-4, the V gene TRBV11-3; tentatively, D is TRBD1 (5 bases). Per germline, CDR1 SGHNT and CDR2 YENEEA. The CDR3 loop spans 15 amino acids. V gave up 5 bases and J gave up 7 bases, with 17 bases separating them. The CDR3 DNA sequence: TGTGCCAGCAGCCCGATGAAGGGGTTTGGTGAAAAACTGTTTTTT. Translating gives CASSPMKGFGEKLFF.

The CDR3 protein is CASSSGGFQETQYF. In DNA, the CDR3 is TGCGCCAGCAGCTCCGGGGGGTTCCAAGAGACCCAGTACTTC. The chain links TRBV5-1 to TRBJ2-5, with 7 bases matching TRBD2. The CDR3 contains 14 residues. Trimming at V came to 3 bases and at J to 1 base, leaving 3 bases not matched to a gene. The germline V gene encodes CDR1 SGHRS and CDR2 YFSETQ.

The V gene is TRBV6-5, the J gene TRBJ1-2; 10 bases are shared with TRBD1. J gave up 0 bases and V 6 bases, and 1 base lay outside the gene matches. The CDR3 spans 14 residues. Germline values: CDR1 MNHEY, CDR2 SVGAGI. CDR3 sequence reads: CASRDRGTNYGYTF. CDR3 DNA: TGTGCCAGCAGGGACAGGGGGACTAACTATGGCTACACCTTC.

V is TRBV11-2 and J is TRBJ2-5, with 8 bases matching TRBD1. The germline V gene has CDR1 SGHAT and CDR2 FQNNGV. J gave up 3 bases and V 2 bases, and 5 bases lay outside the gene matches. CDR3 size: 15 residues. CDR3 DNA sequence: TGTGCCAGCAGCTTAACGGGACAGGTTAAAGAGACCCAGTACTTC. This codes for CASSLTGQVKETQYF.

This chain connects TRBV10-2 to TRBJ1-1; no firm D call. Deletions cut 1 base from V and 0 bases from J, with 6 bases between. Germline V gene sequence: CDR1 WSHSY, CDR2 SAAADI. The CDR3 loop spans 14 amino acids. CDR3 sequence (DNA): TGCGCCAGCAGTGAGTGGAGGGTGAACACTGAAGCTTTCTTT. This encodes CASSEWRVNTEAFF.

This clone is labeled as medium-sized. The chain has TRBV27 and TRBJ1-2; no definite D call. The CDR3 has 15 amino acids. Germline CDR1 MNHEY, CDR2 SMNVEV (reference sequence). Deletions cut 3 bases from V and 4 bases from J, with 15 bases between. CDR3 residues: CASSFAVGRSYGYTF. The CDR3 region has the DNA TGTGCCAGCAGTTTCGCCGTCGGGAGGAGCTATGGCTACACCTTC.

The chain combines TRBV2 with TRBJ1-5, with D unresolved. The germline V gene encodes CDR1 SNHLY and CDR2 FYNNEI. The CDR3 has 15 residues. Trimming stripped 5 bases from V and 5 bases from J, with 16 bases between. The CDR3 loop is CASSNRSPRDQPQHF. The CDR3 DNA reads as TGTGCCAGCAGTAATAGGTCTCCGCGGGATCAGCCCCAGCATTTT.

V and J are TRBV19 and TRBJ1-5; weak D call: TRBD1 (6 bases). Trimming took off 6 bases at V and 4 bases at J, with 22 bases between the two ends. The CDR3 spans 17 residues. From germline, CDR1 is LNHDA and CDR2 SQIVND (reference sequence). Written as DNA, the CDR3 is TGTGCCAGTAGCCTTTTTATAGGGATGGGGGCAAATCAGCCCCAGCATTTT. Encoded protein: CASSLFIGMGANQPQHF.

Here the CDR3 reads CAVGQNYGYTF. In DNA form, the CDR3 reads TGTGCCGTGGGACAGAACTATGGCTACACCTTC. J is TRBJ1-2 and V is TRBV4-2, with 7 positions matching TRBD1. This CDR3 region has 11 residues. V gave up 11 bases and J gave up 2 bases; unmatched junction bases: 2. The germline gives CDR1 LGHNA, CDR2 YNFKEQ.

The V call is TRBV7-8, the J call TRBJ2-5, with 7 bases aligning to TRBD2. CDR3 size: 16 residues. V lost 3 bases and J lost 2; bases outside the gene matches: 9. Germline values: CDR1 SGHVS, CDR2 FQNEAQ. DNA of the CDR3: TGTGCCAGCAGCTTTTGGGAAAGCGGGAAACAAGAGACCCAGTACTTC. Its translation is CASSFWESGKQETQYF.

This chain uses TRBV28 with TRBJ1-1; D may be TRBD1 (5 bases). From germline, CDR1 is MDHEN and CDR2 SYDVKM. Trimming stripped 8 bases from V and 7 bases from J, with 26 bases between. The CDR3 contains 16 residues. For the CDR3, the DNA is TGTGCCAGCCCCACCGGATTAGGGGCAGAATTTGGTGAAGCTTTCTTT. This sequence encodes CASPTGLGAEFGEAFF.

The chain couples TRBV2 to TRBJ1-1; D not resolved. This CDR3 has 12 amino acids. The V end lost 8 bases, the J end lost 4 bases, and 11 bases lay between the germline ends. Per the germline V gene, CDR1 is SNHLY and CDR2 is FYNNEI. DNA for the CDR3: TGTGCCAGCGAGGGTACGGGCACTGAAGCTTTCTTT. Protein sequence: CASEGTGTEAFF. The whole variable domain, filled in from reference TRBV2 and TRBJ1-1, reads EPEVTQTPSHQVTQMGQEVILRCVPISNHLYFYWYRQILGQKVEFLVSFYNNEISEKSEIFDDQFSVERPDGSNFTLKIRSTKLEDSAMYFCASEGTGTEAFFGQGTRLTVV.

This clone was picked up one time. This chain joins TRBV5-1 and TRBJ1-1, with D perhaps TRBD1 (6 bases). Germline assignment: CDR1 SGHRS and CDR2 YFSETQ. CDR3 size: 14 residues. Trimming shortened V by 0 bases and J by 5 bases, and 11 bases separated the two germline ends. CDR3 loop: CASSLDRGGTEAFF. CDR3 in DNA: TGCGCCAGCAGCTTGGACCGAGGGGGTACTGAAGCTTTCTTT.

J is TRBJ1-2 and V is TRBV6-5, with 7 bases that match TRBD1. The CDR3 is made up of 15 amino acids. Germline V gives CDR1 MNHEY, CDR2 SVGAGI. Trimming at V came to 2 bases and at J to 2 bases, leaving 5 bases not matched to a gene. Here the CDR3 reads CASSYAQGENYGYTF. The CDR3 nucleotides are TGTGCCAGCAGTTACGCGCAGGGGGAGAACTATGGCTACACCTTC.

This clone was observed a handful of times. CDR3 nucleotide sequence: TGTGCCAGCAGTTTTTACATGGAAGAGACCCAGTACTTC. It specifies CASSFYMEETQYF. The chain uses TRBV28 and TRBJ2-5; D unresolved. Trimming left V 3 bases short and J 3 bases short, with 8 bases between. CDR3 size: 13 residues. Germline values: CDR1 MDHEN, CDR2 SYDVKM.